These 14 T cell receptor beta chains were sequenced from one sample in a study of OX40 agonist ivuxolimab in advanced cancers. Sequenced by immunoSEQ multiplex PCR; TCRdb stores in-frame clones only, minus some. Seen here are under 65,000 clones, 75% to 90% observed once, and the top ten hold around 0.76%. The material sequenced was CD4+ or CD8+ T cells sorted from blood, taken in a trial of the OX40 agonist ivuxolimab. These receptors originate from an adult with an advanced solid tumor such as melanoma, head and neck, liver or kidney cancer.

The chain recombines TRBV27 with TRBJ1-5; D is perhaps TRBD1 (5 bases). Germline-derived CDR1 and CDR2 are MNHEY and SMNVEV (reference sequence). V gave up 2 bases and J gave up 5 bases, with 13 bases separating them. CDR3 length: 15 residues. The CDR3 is CASSLGRGPYQPQHF. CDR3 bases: TGTGCCAGCAGTTTAGGTAGGGGTCCTTATCAGCCCCAGCATTTT.

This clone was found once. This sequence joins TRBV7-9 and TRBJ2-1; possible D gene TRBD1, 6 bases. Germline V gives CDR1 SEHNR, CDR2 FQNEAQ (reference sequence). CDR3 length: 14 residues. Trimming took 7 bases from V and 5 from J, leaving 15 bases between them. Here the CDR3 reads CASKTGTHNNEQFF. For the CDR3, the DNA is TGTGCCAGCAAAACCGGGACACACAACAATGAGCAGTTCTTC.

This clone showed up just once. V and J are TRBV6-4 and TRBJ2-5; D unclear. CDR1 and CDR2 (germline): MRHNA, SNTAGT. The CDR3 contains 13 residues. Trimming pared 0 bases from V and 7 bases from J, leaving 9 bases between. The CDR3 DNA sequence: TGTGCCAGCAGTGACTCGATTCGAGGGACCCAGTACTTC. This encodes CASSDSIRGTQYF.

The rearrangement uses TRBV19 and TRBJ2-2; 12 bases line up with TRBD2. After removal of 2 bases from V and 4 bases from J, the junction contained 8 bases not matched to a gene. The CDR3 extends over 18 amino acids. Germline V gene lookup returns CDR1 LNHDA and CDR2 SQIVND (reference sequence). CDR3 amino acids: CASSISRGLAGRTGELFF. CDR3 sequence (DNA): TGTGCCAGTAGTATAAGTCGGGGACTAGCGGGCCGCACCGGGGAGCTGTTTTTT.

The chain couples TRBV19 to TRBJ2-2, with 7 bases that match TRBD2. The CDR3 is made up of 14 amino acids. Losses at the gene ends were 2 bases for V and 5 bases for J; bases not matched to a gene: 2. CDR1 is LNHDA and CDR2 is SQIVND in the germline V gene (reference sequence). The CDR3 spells CASSIRRGTGELFF. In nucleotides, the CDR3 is TGTGCCAGTAGTATACGGCGGGGGACCGGGGAGCTGTTTTTT.

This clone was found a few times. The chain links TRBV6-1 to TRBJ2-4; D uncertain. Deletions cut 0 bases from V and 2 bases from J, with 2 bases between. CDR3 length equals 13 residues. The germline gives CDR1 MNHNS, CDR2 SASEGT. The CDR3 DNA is TGTGCCAGCAGTGAAGCAACCAAAAACATTCAGTACTTC. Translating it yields CASSEATKNIQYF.

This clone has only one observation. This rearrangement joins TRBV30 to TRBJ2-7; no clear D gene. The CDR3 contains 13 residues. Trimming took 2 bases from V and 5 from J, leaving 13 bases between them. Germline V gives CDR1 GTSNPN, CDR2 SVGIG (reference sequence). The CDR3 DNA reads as TGTGCCTGGAGTCCCAGTTATATCCACGAGCAGTACTTC. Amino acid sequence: CAWSPSYIHEQYF.

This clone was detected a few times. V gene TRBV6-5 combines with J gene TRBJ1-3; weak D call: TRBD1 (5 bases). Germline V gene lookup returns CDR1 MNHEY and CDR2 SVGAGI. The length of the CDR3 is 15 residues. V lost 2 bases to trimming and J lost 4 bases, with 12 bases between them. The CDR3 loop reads CASSYRGAAGNTIYF. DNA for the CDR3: TGTGCCAGCAGTTACCGTGGGGCCGCCGGAAACACCATATATTTT.

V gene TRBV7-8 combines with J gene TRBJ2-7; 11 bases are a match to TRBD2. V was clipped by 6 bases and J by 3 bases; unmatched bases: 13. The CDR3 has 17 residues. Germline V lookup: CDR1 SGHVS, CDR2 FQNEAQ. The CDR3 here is CASRPGGMLAGGYEQYF. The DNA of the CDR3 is TGTGCCAGCAGACCCGGGGGGATGCTAGCGGGAGGCTACGAGCAGTACTTC.

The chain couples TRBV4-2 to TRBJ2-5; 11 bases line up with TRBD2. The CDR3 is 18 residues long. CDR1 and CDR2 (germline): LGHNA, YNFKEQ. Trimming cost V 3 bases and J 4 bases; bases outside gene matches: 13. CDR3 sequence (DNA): TGTGCCAGCAGCCACCATTTCGGAACTAGCGGGAGTGGAGAGACCCAGTACTTC. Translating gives CASSHHFGTSGSGETQYF.

CDR3 region: CASSLDPPRSSVAQPQHF. CDR3 in DNA: TGTGCCAGCAGCTTAGACCCCCCACGGAGCTCTGTGGCTCAGCCCCAGCATTTT. The J gene is TRBJ1-5, the V gene TRBV7-2; D is uncertain. The CDR3 loop spans 18 amino acids. The germline V gene has CDR1 SGHTA and CDR2 FQGNSA. The V gene lost 1 base and the J gene lost 6 bases, with 22 bases spanning the gap.

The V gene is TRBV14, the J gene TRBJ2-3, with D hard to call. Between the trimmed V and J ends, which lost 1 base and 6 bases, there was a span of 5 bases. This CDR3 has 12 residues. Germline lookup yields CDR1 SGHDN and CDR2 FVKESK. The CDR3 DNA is TGTGCCAGCAGCCAAGTTCTGGATACGCAGTATTTT. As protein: CASSQVLDTQYF.

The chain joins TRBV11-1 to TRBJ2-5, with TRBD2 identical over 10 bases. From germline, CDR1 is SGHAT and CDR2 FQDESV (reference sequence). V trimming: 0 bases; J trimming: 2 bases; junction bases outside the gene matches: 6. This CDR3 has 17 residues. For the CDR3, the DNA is TGTGCCAGCAGCTTAGCGCTCCTAGCGGGGGCACAAGAGACCCAGTACTTC. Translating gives CASSLALLAGAQETQYF.

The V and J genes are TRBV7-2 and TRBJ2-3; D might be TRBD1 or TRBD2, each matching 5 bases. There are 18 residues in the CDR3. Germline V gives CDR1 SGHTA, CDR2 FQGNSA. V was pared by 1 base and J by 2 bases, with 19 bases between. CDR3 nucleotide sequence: TGTGCCAGCAGCTTAGTCGGGACCAGCGGATATGACACAGATACGCAGTATTTT. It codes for CASSLVGTSGYDTDTQYF.